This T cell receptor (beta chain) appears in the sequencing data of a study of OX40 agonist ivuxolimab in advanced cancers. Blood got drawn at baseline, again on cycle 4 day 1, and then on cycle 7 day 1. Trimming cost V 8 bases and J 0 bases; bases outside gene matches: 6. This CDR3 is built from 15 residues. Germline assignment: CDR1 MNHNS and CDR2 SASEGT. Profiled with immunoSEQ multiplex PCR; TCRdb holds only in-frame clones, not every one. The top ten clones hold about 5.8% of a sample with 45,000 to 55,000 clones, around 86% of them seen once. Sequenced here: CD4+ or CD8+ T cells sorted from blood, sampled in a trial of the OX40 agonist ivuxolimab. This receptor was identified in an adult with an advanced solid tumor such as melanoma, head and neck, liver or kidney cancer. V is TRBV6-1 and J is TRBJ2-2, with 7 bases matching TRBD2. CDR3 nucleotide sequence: TGTGCCAGCGGGGGGGAATCCTCGAACACCGGGGAGCTGTTTTTT. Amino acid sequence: CASGGESSNTGELFF.